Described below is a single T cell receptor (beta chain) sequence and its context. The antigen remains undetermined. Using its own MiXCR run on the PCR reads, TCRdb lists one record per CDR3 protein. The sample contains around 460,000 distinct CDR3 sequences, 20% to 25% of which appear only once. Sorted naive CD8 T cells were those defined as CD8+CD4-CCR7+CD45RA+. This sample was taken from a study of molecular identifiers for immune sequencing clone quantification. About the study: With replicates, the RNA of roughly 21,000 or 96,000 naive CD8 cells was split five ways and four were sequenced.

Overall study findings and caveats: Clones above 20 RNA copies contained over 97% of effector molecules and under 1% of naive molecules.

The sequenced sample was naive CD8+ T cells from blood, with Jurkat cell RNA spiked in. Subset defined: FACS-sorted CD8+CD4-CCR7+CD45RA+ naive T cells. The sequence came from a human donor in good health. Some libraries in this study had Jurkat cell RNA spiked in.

The CDR3 DNA reads TGTGCCAGCAGTACACAGACGAACACTGAAGCTTTCTTT. Protein product: CASSTQTNTEAFF. The chain uses TRBV25-1 and TRBJ1-1; D ambiguous. Trimming shortened V by 5 bases and J by 1 base, and 8 bases separated the two germline ends. Germline V gives CDR1 MGHDK, CDR2 SYGVNS. The CDR3 is 13 residues long.